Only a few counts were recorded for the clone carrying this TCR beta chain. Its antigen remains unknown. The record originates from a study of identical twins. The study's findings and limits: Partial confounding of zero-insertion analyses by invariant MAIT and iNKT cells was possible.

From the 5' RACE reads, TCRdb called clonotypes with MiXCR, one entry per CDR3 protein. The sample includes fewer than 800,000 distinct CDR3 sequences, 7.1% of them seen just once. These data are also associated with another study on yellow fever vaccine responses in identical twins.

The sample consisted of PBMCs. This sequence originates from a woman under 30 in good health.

CDR3 coding DNA: TGTGCCAGCAGTTTACTAGCGGGAGGAAACGACGAGCAGTACTTC. This codes for CASSLLAGGNDEQYF. The chain employs TRBV28 and TRBJ2-7; TRBD2 aligns across 11 bases. V lost 2 bases, J lost 5 bases, and 5 bases stayed unmatched. CDR1 and CDR2 from the germline V gene are MDHEN and SYDVKM. The CDR3 loop spans 15 amino acids. Full variable domain (outside the CDR3, taken from reference TRBV28 and TRBJ2-7): DVKVTQSSRYLVKRTGEKVFLECVQDMDHENMFWYRQDPGLGLRLIYFSYDVKMKEKGDIPEGYSVSREKKERFSLILESASTNQTSMYLCASSLLAGGNDEQYFGPGTRLTVT.